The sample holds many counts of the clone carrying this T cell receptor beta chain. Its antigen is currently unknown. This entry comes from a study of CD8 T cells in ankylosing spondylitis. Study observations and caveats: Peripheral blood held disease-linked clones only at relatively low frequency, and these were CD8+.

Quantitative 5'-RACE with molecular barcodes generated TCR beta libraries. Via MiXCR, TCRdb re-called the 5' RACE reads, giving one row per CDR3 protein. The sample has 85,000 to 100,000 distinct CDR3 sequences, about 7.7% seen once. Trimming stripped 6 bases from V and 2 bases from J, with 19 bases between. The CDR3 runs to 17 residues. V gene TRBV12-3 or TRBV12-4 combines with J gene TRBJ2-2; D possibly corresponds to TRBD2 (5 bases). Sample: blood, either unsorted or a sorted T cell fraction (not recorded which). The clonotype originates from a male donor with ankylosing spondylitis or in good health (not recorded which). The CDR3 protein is CASSPSPSLDNTGELFF. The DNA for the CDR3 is TGTGCCAGCAGCCCCAGCCCCTCACTAGATAACACCGGGGAGCTGTTTTTT.